This record covers a single T cell receptor (beta chain). The antigen is unknown. This specimen belongs to a study of CD8+ T cells in alopecia areata. General study results and limits: Patients displayed less clarity in TCR sharing than mice, a finding possibly related to HLA.

Lesional scalp tissue (obtained by punch biopsy) and peripheral blood were collected from alopecia areata patients. The CDR3 has 13 amino acids. V trimming: 4 bases; J trimming: 5 bases; junction bases outside the gene matches: 1. The germline V gene encodes CDR1 MGHRA and CDR2 YSYEKL. RNA was isolated and reverse transcribed to cDNA, the sequencing template. Libraries were prepared by immunoSEQ multiplex PCR; TCRdb keeps only in-frame clonotypes and omits some of them. This sample has fewer than 10,000 clones; more than 65% occur once, and the top ten carry roughly 15%. The sample consisted of skin. This TCR was sampled from a human donor with alopecia areata. The gene calls are TRBV4-1 and TRBJ2-3; 9 nucleotides line up with TRBD2. CDR3 region: CASSRAGGDTQYF. The CDR3 DNA follows: TGCGCCAGCAGCCGAGCGGGGGGAGATACGCAGTATTTT.